This T cell receptor (beta chain) was documented in a study of blood T cell repertoires in COVID-19. Whole-study context: Whether acute or convalescent, the COVID-19 samples came from the United States, Italy and Spain. T cells, B-cell-depleted T cells, or PBMCs supplied cDNA or gDNA.

Authors' data handling: From reference gene primer amplification, estimates of nucleated cell counts were derived. Clones were sequenced by immunoSEQ multiplex PCR, and TCRdb holds only the in-frame ones, with some missing. V and J calls and clone size are given by that table; D and trimming were obtained from the DNA. Here the sample spans nearly 60,000 clones, nearly 90% being singletons. Germline V gene data show CDR1 as GTSNPN and CDR2 as SVGIG (reference sequence). This CDR3 has 13 amino acids. Points on this clone: Germline and junction disagree at one end, which may indicate a read error.

The source of this sequence is a man aged 60-69 years with active COVID-19. The sequencing input was peripheral blood. The gene calls are TRBV30 and TRBJ1-1, with D tentatively TRBD1 (6 bases). The CDR3 protein is CAWSRGLNAEAFF. For the CDR3, the DNA is TGTGCCTGGAGTAGGGGGTTGAACGCTGAAGCTTTCTTT.